This TCR beta chain was profiled in a study of T-cell memory formation after mild COVID-19. The study, taken as a whole, reports: Researchers report contracting CD4+ clones mostly in CM and EM, with CD8+ clones in EMRA. Clones contracting over day 15 to 85 were CD4/CD8 balanced, with later expanders leaning CD4+.

One entry per CDR3 protein, called by TCRdb with MiXCR from the 5' RACE reads. The sample records fewer than 250,000 distinct CDR3 sequences, roughly 30% being singletons. CDR1 is DFQATT, CDR2 SNEGSKA, per germline (reference sequence). V was shortened by 5 bases and J by 6 bases, with 10 bases between the two germline ends. The CDR3 totals 11 residues. About this clonotype itself: What it binds is unknown.

The sequence was collected from an adult woman who had mild COVID-19 (a few samples of this study predate the infection). Cell type and time point are not known. Material: PBMCs or a T cell subset sorted from them (not recorded which). This chain links TRBV20-1 with TRBJ1-1; D call uncertain. In nucleotides, the CDR3 is TGCAGTGCTTGGAGTCTGTCTGAAGCTTTCTTT. It translates to CSAWSLSEAFF.